This T cell receptor beta chain was sequenced during a study of molecular identifiers for immune sequencing clone quantification. The CDR3 extends over 14 amino acids. V lost 6 bases and J 5 bases, leaving 16 bases between the germline ends. This clonotype was found many times. Its antigen is unidentified. TCRdb re-analysed the PCR reads in MiXCR, keeping a single row per CDR3 protein. The profile shows hundreds of thousands of distinct CDR3 sequences, 25% of them singletons. Study observations and caveats: Spiked TCR RNA from one Jurkat cell reportedly showed up when mixed among 950,000 to 1,000,000 naive cells.

The sequence was obtained from a human donor in good health. Some libraries in this study had Jurkat cell RNA spiked in. The chain combines TRBV12-3 or TRBV12-4 with TRBJ2-5; D is possibly TRBD1 (6 bases). Material for sequencing was naive CD8+ T cells from blood, with Jurkat cell RNA spiked in. Subset of the sample: FACS-sorted CD8+CD4-CCR7+CD45RA+ naive T cells. CDR3 in amino acids: CASSYRVDGETQYF. CDR3 DNA: TGTGCCAGCAGCTACAGGGTCGATGGTGAGACCCAGTACTTC.